These 10 T cell receptor beta chains came from one sample sequenced in a study of cytomegalovirus exposure and HLA in healthy donors. Use of 60 Vbeta and 13 Jbeta primers characterized the PCR. Profiled with immunoSEQ multiplex PCR; TCRdb holds only in-frame clones, not every one. The table lists about 98,000 clones, about 81% of them singletons. Source material: PBMCs. The receptors were gathered from a man in his forties in good health and CMV-seronegative.

This clone has more than one count but fewer than ten. An end of the junction differs from the germline gene, which may be a read error. This sequence joins TRBV5-1 and TRBJ1-4; 9 nucleotides line up with TRBD1. The CDR3 covers 17 residues. Germline V gives CDR1 SGHRS, CDR2 YFSETQ. CDR3 sequence reads: CASRLEGQGSTNEKLFF. The CDR3, as DNA: TGCGCCAGCAGGTTGGAGGGACAGGGTTCAACTAATGAAAAACTGTTTTTT.

The chain links TRBV9 to TRBJ2-1, with D possibly being TRBD1 (6 bases). CDR1 is SGDLS and CDR2 is YYNGEE in the germline V gene. CDR3 length: 15 amino acids. V lost 1 base, J lost 12 bases, and 20 bases lay in between. For the CDR3, the DNA is TGTGCCAGCAGCGTATCGATCTCGTGGACAGAAGGGCAGTTCTTC. It codes for CASSVSISWTEGQFF.

V gene TRBV7-9 combines with J gene TRBJ1-1; TRBD1 might be the D (6 bases). Between the trimmed V and J ends, which lost 5 bases and 4 bases, there was a span of 14 bases. Germline CDR1 reads SEHNR; CDR2 reads FQNEAQ (reference sequence). CDR3 length: 14 amino acids. The CDR3, as DNA: TGTGCCAGCAGCGAAGGACAGAGAAGCACTGAAGCTTTCTTT. It yields the protein CASSEGQRSTEAFF.

This clone showed up just once. The chain joins TRBV5-1 to TRBJ2-2; the D is unclear. Trimming left V 2 bases short and J 8 bases short, with 16 bases between. The CDR3 is 15 amino acids. CDR1 is SGHRS and CDR2 is YFSETQ in the germline V gene. The CDR3 protein is CASSLSVDFLGELFF. The CDR3 bases are TGCGCCAGCAGCTTATCAGTCGACTTCCTTGGGGAGCTGTTTTTT.

The CDR3 DNA reads TGTGCCAGTAGTCCGGCACAGATCAACACTGAAGCTTTCTTT. It yields the protein CASSPAQINTEAFF. V gene TRBV19 combines with J gene TRBJ1-1; no clear D. Trimming removed 5 bases at V and 2 bases at J, with 12 bases between. The CDR3 loop spans 14 amino acids. Per the germline V gene, CDR1 is LNHDA and CDR2 is SQIVND (reference sequence).

This sequence joins TRBV18 and TRBJ2-7, with D perhaps TRBD1 (5 bases). This CDR3 is 16 amino acids long. The V end was cut by 3 bases, the J end by 1 base, with 16 bases between. Germline V gene data show CDR1 as KGHSH and CDR2 as LQKENI. For the CDR3, the DNA is TGTGCCAGCTCACCCCTTAGAGGACATACTTCCTACGAGCAGTACTTC. Translation: CASSPLRGHTSYEQYF.

This clone was counted a single time. The chain joins TRBV9 to TRBJ2-3; possibly TRBD2 for D (7 bases). The CDR3 extends over 18 amino acids. CDR1 and CDR2 (germline): SGDLS, YYNGEE. Trimming shortened V by 3 bases and J by 1 base, and 21 bases separated the two germline ends. The DNA of the CDR3 is TGTGCCAGCAGCGCTAACCCCGGGGGGCGACAGGGCACAGATACGCAGTATTTT. This gives the protein CASSANPGGRQGTDTQYF.

CDR3 bases: TGTGCCAGCAGTTTCCAGGACAGAGCTTTCTCCTACAATGAGCAGTTCTTC. It translates to CASSFQDRAFSYNEQFF. This sequence joins TRBV27 and TRBJ2-1, with D maybe TRBD1 (6 bases). Germline V gives CDR1 MNHEY, CDR2 SMNVEV (reference sequence). This CDR3 has 17 amino acids. V was shortened by 3 bases and J by 0 bases, with 15 bases between the two germline ends.

This clone came up once. This sequence joins TRBV5-1 and TRBJ2-3, with D possibly being TRBD2 (5 bases). V lost 4 bases, J lost 6 bases, and 12 bases lay in between. The CDR3 consists of 13 residues. CDR1 is SGHRS and CDR2 is YFSETQ in the germline V gene. The chain's CDR3 is CASSLTTKDTQYF. CDR3 DNA sequence: TGCGCCAGCAGCCTGACTACTAAGGATACGCAGTATTTT.

V is TRBV19 and J is TRBJ2-5, with TRBD1 as a possible D gene (7 bases). The J call may be faulty, since TRBJ2-7 better matches the DNA end. The length of the CDR3 is 14 residues. Germline V gene data show CDR1 as LNHDA and CDR2 as SQIVND (reference sequence). The CDR3 spells CASSRGRGAYEQYF. The CDR3 DNA reads as TGTGCCAGTAGTCGGGGCAGGGGGGCTTACGAGCAGTACTTC.